This TCR beta chain was sequenced in a study of blood T cell repertoires in COVID-19. In the authors' workflow: Estimation of nucleated cell counts was performed using reference gene primer amplification. The repertoire was sequenced with immunoSEQ multiplex PCR; TCRdb's copy has only in-frame clones and lacks some. That table furnishes V, J and clone size, whereas the DNA furnished D and trimming. The sample includes hundreds of thousands of clones, around 87% of them seen just once. The CDR3 runs 16 residues. The ends lost 8 bases at V and 3 bases at J; junction bases unmatched: 14. Germline V CDR1 and CDR2: LGHNA, YNFKEQ.

The TCR originated in a man aged 25-45 years who had recovered from COVID-19. The V and J genes are TRBV4-2 and TRBJ2-7; TRBD2 agrees at 9 bases. Sequencing was performed on PBMCs or T cells enriched from blood (not recorded which). The CDR3 DNA is TGTGCCAGCCGCTTCTTAGGAGGGCGGGAGGGCTACGAGCAGTACTTC. This translates into CASRFLGGREGYEQYF.